This record covers a single T cell receptor (beta chain). Its antigen is not known. The germline V gene encodes CDR1 MNHNY and CDR2 SVGAGI (reference sequence). V was cut by 0 bases and J by 8 bases, with 8 bases left in between. CDR3 length: 13 amino acids. This entry is derived from a study of cytomegalovirus exposure and HLA in healthy donors. PCR was performed using 60 Vbeta and 13 Jbeta primers. Method: immunoSEQ multiplex PCR; TCRdb's copy keeps in-frame clones and lacks some. The sample has 140,000 or so clones, roughly 74% seen once. Study findings and constraints: Donors belonging to an Asian-associated ancestry cluster reportedly showed fewer N-insertions in productive TCRs than the roughly 700-donor mean, according to what a later analysis found. Reportedly, HLA-A and HLA-B alleles of most subjects were accurately predicted from TCR beta.

The sample consisted of PBMCs. This receptor was obtained from a young woman in good health and CMV-seropositive. The rearrangement uses TRBV6-6 and TRBJ1-5; D is unclear. CDR3 DNA: TGTGCCAGCAGTTACTCGTCGTCGGAGCCCCAGCATTTT. Protein sequence: CASSYSSSEPQHF.